These 2 T cell receptor beta chains were all obtained from the same sample, sequenced in a study of T cells after yellow fever vaccination. A single record per CDR3 protein comes from TCRdb applying MiXCR to the 5' RACE reads. The data hold more than 65,000 distinct CDR3 sequences, with 13% observed a single time. The sample here was CD8+ T cells not binding an NS4B(214-222) dextramer, sorted from PBMCs, taken less than 25 days after the first yellow fever vaccination. These receptors originate from a man between 18 and 29 years old who received the YFV17D yellow fever vaccine.

This clonotype was observed a few times. V and J are TRBV6-2 or TRBV6-3 and TRBJ2-1; 10 bases align to TRBD2. Germline CDR1 MNHEY, CDR2 SVGEGT. The CDR3 loop spans 15 amino acids. V was pared by 8 bases and J by 10 bases, with 14 bases of the junction left unmatched. The DNA for the CDR3 is TGTGCCAGCCGAATTCTTAGCGGGGGGAGGCAGGAGCAGTTCTTC. This gives the protein CASRILSGGRQEQFF.

In its sample, this clonotype was seen a few times. V gene TRBV3-1 combines with J gene TRBJ2-4; 9 bases fit TRBD1. Germline loops: CDR1 LGHDT, CDR2 YNNKEL (reference sequence). Unmatched junction bases numbered 5, after V lost 1 base and J lost 1 base. The CDR3 runs 17 residues. CDR3 protein: CASSQAPGQGAKNIQYF. DNA for the CDR3: TGTGCCAGCAGCCAAGCCCCGGGACAGGGTGCCAAAAACATTCAGTACTTC.